The 7 T cell receptor beta chains given below trace back to one sample, sequenced in a study of blood T cell repertoires in COVID-19. The data were produced by immunoSEQ multiplex PCR, yet TCRdb's version contains in-frame clones alone and is incomplete. The sample has tens of thousands of clones; roughly four fifths are singletons. Material for sequencing was peripheral blood. These receptors all come from a human donor in a cohort sampled during active COVID-19.

V gene TRBV9 combines with J gene TRBJ2-1; TRBD2 aligns across 10 bases. The CDR3 is 16 residues long. Looked up from germline, CDR1 is SGDLS and CDR2 is YYNGEE. V dropped 0 bases and J dropped 3; count of bases not matched to a gene: 3. The CDR3 sequence is CASSVGLAGGYNEQFF. CDR3 sequence (DNA): TGTGCCAGCAGCGTAGGTTTAGCGGGGGGCTACAATGAGCAGTTCTTC.

The chain couples TRBV9 to TRBJ2-3; the match to TRBD2 covers 9 bases. CDR3 length equals 16 residues. Trimming removed 0 bases from V and 2 bases from J; junction bases left unmatched: 4. Germline V gene data show CDR1 as SGDLS and CDR2 as YYNGEE. CDR3 amino acids: CASSVGLAGLTDTQYF. In nucleotides, the CDR3 is TGTGCCAGCAGCGTAGGTCTAGCGGGGCTCACAGATACGCAGTATTTT.

The CDR3 is CSVGEFGKAWVYEQYF. DNA of the CDR3: TGCAGCGTTGGGGAATTCGGGAAGGCCTGGGTGTACGAGCAGTACTTC. The chain links TRBV29-1 to TRBJ2-7; a possible D gene is TRBD2 (5 bases). V dropped 4 bases and J dropped 4 bases, with 23 bases sitting between them. Per germline, CDR1 SQVTM and CDR2 ANQGSEA. The CDR3 sequence is 16 residues long.

DNA for the CDR3: TGTGCCAGCAGCCAAGCTCTAGCGGGTAACAATGAGCAGTTCTTC. Its protein product is CASSQALAGNNEQFF. J is TRBJ2-1 and V is TRBV4-2, with TRBD2 identical over 8 bases. V shed 1 base and J 5 bases; nucleotides not matched to a gene: 4. The germline V gene has CDR1 LGHNA and CDR2 YNFKEQ. The CDR3 has 15 residues.

This chain uses TRBV28 with TRBJ2-7; the D gene is possibly TRBD2 (6 bases). There are 15 residues in the CDR3. The ends were cut back, 5 bases at V and 0 bases at J, with 14 bases in the middle. Germline V gene data show CDR1 as MDHEN and CDR2 as SYDVKM. CDR3 sequence (DNA): TGTGCCAGCAGTCCCCCGGGACTCAACTCCTACGAGCAGTACTTC. Protein sequence: CASSPPGLNSYEQYF.

The V gene is TRBV21-1, the J gene TRBJ2-7; the table's D call of TRBD1 was not tested on the DNA. TRBV21-1 corresponds to a pseudogene. The CDR3 length is 18 residues. CDR3: CASSAYSWTGPNLYEQYF. In DNA form, the CDR3 reads TGTGCCAGCAGCGCCTACTCGTGGACAGGACCAAACCTCTACGAGCAGTACTTC.

This rearrangement joins TRBV6-1 to TRBJ1-5; TRBD1 aligns across 8 bases. This CDR3 is built from 19 residues. V shed 4 bases and J 3 bases; nucleotides not matched to a gene: 17. Germline V CDR1 and CDR2: MNHNS, SASEGT. CDR3 protein: CASSGSVARGTGVNQPQHF. DNA for the CDR3: TGTGCCAGCAGTGGTTCCGTAGCGCGCGGGACAGGAGTCAATCAGCCCCAGCATTTT.